This TCR beta chain was sequenced during a study of T cells after yellow fever vaccination. The wider study: SMART-Seq v4 Ultra Low Input prepared the low-cell-number fractions.

General study findings and limits: Most primary-vaccination clones recurred post-booster (more than 95% CD4, 85% to 90% CD8). Clonotypes shared by both compartments, CD4 and CD8, made up a small share. Weaker in magnitude, the secondary response showed a faster peak on day 5 versus 15.

TCRdb used MiXCR to reprocess the 5' RACE reads, holding one entry per CDR3 protein. Among a few hundred thousand distinct CDR3 sequences listed, over 8% were seen once. This clonotype was picked up many times. Its antigen remains unknown. Between the trimmed V and J ends, which lost 4 bases and 2 bases, there was a span of 9 bases. Germline V gene data show CDR1 as SGHAT and CDR2 as FQNNGV. This CDR3 has 13 amino acids. The sample here was PBMCs, taken on the day of the first yellow fever vaccination. This TCR was recovered from a man between 18 and 29 years old who received the YFV17D yellow fever vaccine. J is TRBJ2-7 and V is TRBV11-2; D may correspond to TRBD1 or TRBD2 (5 bases each). The CDR3 DNA sequence: TGTGCCAGCAGCTGGGACGGCCCCTACGAGCAGTACTTC. This sequence encodes CASSWDGPYEQYF. The complete variable domain, with remaining parts taken from reference TRBV11-2 and TRBJ2-7, reads EAGVAQSPRYKIIEKRQSVAFWCNPISGHATLYWYQQILGQGPKLLIQFQNNGVVDDSQLPKDRFSAERLKGVDSTLKIQPAKLEDSAVYLCASSWDGPYEQYFGPGTRLTVT.